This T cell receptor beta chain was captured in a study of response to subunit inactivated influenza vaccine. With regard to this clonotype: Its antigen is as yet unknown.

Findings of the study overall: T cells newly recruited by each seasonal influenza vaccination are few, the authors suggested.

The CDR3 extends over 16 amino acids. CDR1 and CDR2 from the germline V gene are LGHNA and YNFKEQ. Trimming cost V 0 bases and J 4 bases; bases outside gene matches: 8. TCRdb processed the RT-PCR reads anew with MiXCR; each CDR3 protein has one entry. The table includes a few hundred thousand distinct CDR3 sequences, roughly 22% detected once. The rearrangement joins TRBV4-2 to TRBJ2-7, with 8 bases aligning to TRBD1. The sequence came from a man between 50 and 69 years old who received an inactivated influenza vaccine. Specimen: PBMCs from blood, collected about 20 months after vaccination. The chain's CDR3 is CASSQDRGTGSYEQYF. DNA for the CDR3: TGTGCCAGCAGCCAAGATCGAGGGACAGGTAGTTACGAGCAGTACTTC.